This T cell receptor (beta chain) was obtained from a study of cytomegalovirus exposure and HLA in healthy donors. PCR was performed using 60 Vbeta and 13 Jbeta primers. Here immunoSEQ multiplex PCR was the method, and the copy in TCRdb shows in-frame clones only, minus some. The sample yields about 190,000 clones, roughly four fifths seen once. This clone was detected a few times. CDR3 length equals 20 residues. Germline CDR1 and CDR2: MGHRA and YSYEKL. V dropped 1 base and J dropped 1; count of bases not matched to a gene: 18. The sequence was collected from a woman aged 25 to 39 in good health and CMV-seropositive. The chain links TRBV4-1 to TRBJ2-7; 8 bases match TRBD2. The sample consisted of PBMCs. In DNA form, the CDR3 reads TGCGCCAGCAGCCAAGGACTCCCCCTAGGGTTAGCGGGGATATCCTACGAGCAGTACTTC. Amino acids: CASSQGLPLGLAGISYEQYF.